The 9 T cell receptor beta chains presented below share a single source sample, sequenced in a study of blood T cell repertoires in COVID-19. TCRdb's table, derived via immunoSEQ multiplex PCR, lists solely in-frame clones and lacks some. The sample holds a few hundred thousand clones, 80% to 90% seen once. Sequenced sample: peripheral blood. The receptors here all came from a woman between 65 and 79 years old with COVID-19, enrolled during active disease.

The rearrangement uses TRBV9 and TRBJ1-1; 7 bases agree with TRBD1. The CDR3 extends over 15 amino acids. V trimming: 3 bases; J trimming: 0 bases; junction bases outside the gene matches: 5. Germline-derived CDR1 and CDR2 are SGDLS and YYNGEE. CDR3 nucleotides: TGTGCCAGCAGCGGACAACAGGGGTTGAACACTGAAGCTTTCTTT. Translating gives CASSGQQGLNTEAFF.

V and J are TRBV5-4 and TRBJ1-2; TRBD1 agrees at 7 bases. CDR3 length: 13 amino acids. Trimming removed 5 bases from V and 7 bases from J; junction bases left unmatched: 8. From germline, CDR1 is SGHNT and CDR2 YYREEE (reference sequence). The CDR3: CASRILGGSGYTF. For the CDR3, the DNA is TGTGCCAGCAGAATTTTAGGGGGCTCTGGCTACACCTTC.

The V and J genes are TRBV5-4 and TRBJ2-2; D ambiguous. Trimming took 4 bases from V and 5 from J, leaving 9 bases between them. This CDR3 spans 13 amino acids. CDR1 and CDR2 from the germline V gene are SGHNT and YYREEE (reference sequence). CDR3: CASSVDATGELFF. The CDR3 DNA reads TGTGCCAGCAGCGTGGACGCGACCGGGGAGCTGTTTTTT.

The chain joins TRBV7-2 to TRBJ2-7; 8 bases map to TRBD1. V lost 3 bases to trimming and J lost 7 bases; unmatched junction nucleotides: 5. CDR3 length: 13 residues. Germline V CDR1 and CDR2: SGHTA, FQGNSA. In DNA, the CDR3 is TGTGCCAGCAGCTTGATACAGGGGGGTGAGCAGTACTTC. It specifies CASSLIQGGEQYF.

The chain is built from TRBV6-5 and TRBJ1-1; D gene ambiguous. Trimming left V 6 bases short and J 2 bases short, with 7 bases between. Germline V gene sequence: CDR1 MNHEY, CDR2 SVGAGI. This CDR3 has 12 amino acids. The CDR3 spells CASSRSNTEAFF. The CDR3 DNA reads TGTGCCAGCAGCAGAAGTAACACTGAAGCTTTCTTT.

The genes are TRBV7-9 and TRBJ2-1; 7 positions match TRBD2. After removal of 3 bases from V and 5 bases from J, the junction contained 7 bases not matched to a gene. Germline V lookup: CDR1 SEHNR, CDR2 FQNEAQ (reference sequence). CDR3 length: 15 amino acids. The chain's CDR3 is CASSFSGTKNNEQFF. The CDR3, as DNA: TGTGCCAGCAGCTTTTCCGGGACTAAAAACAATGAGCAGTTCTTC.

The chain couples TRBV19 to TRBJ2-2; tentative D call: TRBD2 (5 bases). Germline-derived CDR1 and CDR2 are LNHDA and SQIVND (reference sequence). The ends were cut back, 5 bases at V and 4 bases at J, with 11 bases in the middle. This CDR3 comprises 14 residues. The CDR3 here is CASSRTAITGELFF. CDR3 DNA sequence: TGTGCCAGTAGTCGGACTGCTATCACCGGGGAGCTGTTTTTT.

In DNA, the CDR3 is TGTGCCAGCAGCCAAAACCCGGGACAGGTTCTCTATGGCTACACCTTC. Translating gives CASSQNPGQVLYGYTF. The chain has TRBV3-1 (or the pseudogene TRBV3-2) and TRBJ1-2; 8 bases agree with TRBD1. The CDR3 totals 16 residues. The germline V gene has CDR1 LGHDT and CDR2 YNNKEL (reference sequence). Unmatched junction bases numbered 9, after V lost 2 bases and J lost 4 bases.

The chain employs TRBV30 and TRBJ2-5, with 7 bases matching TRBD1. This CDR3 has 15 residues. Trimming removed 2 bases from V and 5 bases from J; junction bases left unmatched: 11. CDR1 is GTSNPN, CDR2 SVGIG, per germline (reference sequence). For the CDR3, the DNA is TGTGCCTGGAGTTCAAAAACGGACAGGCCGGAGACCCAGTACTTC. Translating gives CAWSSKTDRPETQYF.